The clone carrying this T cell receptor beta chain was recorded a few times. Its antigen remains unidentified. The sample originates from a study of beta chain features in type 1 diabetes. CDR3 length: 14 amino acids. Germline trimming cut 0 bases from V and 5 bases from J; bases unmatched to any gene: 3. Germline V gives CDR1 SGHAT, CDR2 FQNNGV. Study results and caveats: In all four CD4+ subsets, TCRB CDR3 length was significantly, moderately reduced in type 1 diabetes.

Expressed TCRB transcripts were sequenced because the entire RNA isolate underwent reverse transcription. This table comes from immunoSEQ multiplex PCR, and its TCRdb copy is limited to in-frame clones, with some not included. The table includes about 170,000 clones, around 7.8% detected once. This chain links TRBV11-2 with TRBJ2-5; 7 positions match TRBD2. What was sequenced was central memory CD4+ T cells from blood. The sequence derives from a woman in her 40s with type 1 diabetes. In DNA, the CDR3 is TGTGCCAGCAGCTTAGACGGGAGGATGGAGACCCAGTACTTC. Amino acid sequence: CASSLDGRMETQYF.